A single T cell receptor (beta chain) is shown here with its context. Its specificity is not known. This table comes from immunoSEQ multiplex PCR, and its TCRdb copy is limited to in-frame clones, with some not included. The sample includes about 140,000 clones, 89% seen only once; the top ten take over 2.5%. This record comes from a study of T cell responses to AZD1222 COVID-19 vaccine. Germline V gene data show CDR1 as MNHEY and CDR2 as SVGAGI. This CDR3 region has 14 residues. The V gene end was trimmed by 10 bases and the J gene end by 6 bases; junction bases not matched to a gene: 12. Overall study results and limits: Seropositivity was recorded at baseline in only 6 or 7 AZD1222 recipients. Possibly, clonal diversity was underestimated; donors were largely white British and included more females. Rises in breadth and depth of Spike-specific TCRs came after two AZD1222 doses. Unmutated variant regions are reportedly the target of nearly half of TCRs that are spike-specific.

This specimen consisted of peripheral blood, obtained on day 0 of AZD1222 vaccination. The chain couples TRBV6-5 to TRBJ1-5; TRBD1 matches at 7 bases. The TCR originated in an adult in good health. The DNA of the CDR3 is TGTGCCACCGGGGGTAGACAGGGCGGTCAGCCCCAGCATTTT. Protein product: CATGGRQGGQPQHF.